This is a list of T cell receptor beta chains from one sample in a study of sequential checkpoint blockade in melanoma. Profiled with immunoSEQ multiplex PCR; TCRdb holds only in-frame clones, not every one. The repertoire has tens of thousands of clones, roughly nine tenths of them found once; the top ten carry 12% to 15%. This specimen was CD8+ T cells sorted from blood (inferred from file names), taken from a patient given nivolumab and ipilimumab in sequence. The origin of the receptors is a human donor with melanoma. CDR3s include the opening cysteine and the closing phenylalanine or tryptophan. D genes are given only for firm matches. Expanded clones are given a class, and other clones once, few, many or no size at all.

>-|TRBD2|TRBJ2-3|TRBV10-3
TGTGCCATCAGTGAGTCGAAGGTAGCGGGGGGGATTAGCACAGATACGCAGTATTTT
CAISESKVAGGISTDTQYF
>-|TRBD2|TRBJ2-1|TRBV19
TGTGCCAGTAGTTCCTTAGCGGGATCCTACAATGAGCAGTTCTTC
CASSSLAGSYNEQFF
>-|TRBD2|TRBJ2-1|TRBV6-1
TGTGCCAGCAGTGACCTAGCGGGGCTTCCCTACAATGAGCAGTTCTTC
CASSDLAGLPYNEQFF
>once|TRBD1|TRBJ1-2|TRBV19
TGTGCCAGTAGTCCCCAGGGGGACAGGGGGCTCGCTAGCGGCCTATATGGCTACACCTTC
CASSPQGDRGLASGLYGYTF
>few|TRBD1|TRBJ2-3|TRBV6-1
TGTGCCAGCAGTGAAGATTCCGGGACAGGGTACTATACGCAGTATTTT
CASSEDSGTGYYTQYF
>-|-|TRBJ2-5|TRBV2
TGTGCCAGCAGTGAGTTGAGAGGCTCCCAAGAGACCCAGTACTTC
CASSELRGSQETQYF
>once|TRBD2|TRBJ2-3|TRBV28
TGTGCCAGCAGTTTTGAGGGGGGGTCGGCGGGAGGGCAAGATACGCAGTATTTT
CASSFEGGSAGGQDTQYF
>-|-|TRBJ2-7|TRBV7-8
TGTGCCAGCAGCGAAGAGGGTGCGAGCTCCTACGAGCAGTACTTC
CASSEEGASSYEQYF
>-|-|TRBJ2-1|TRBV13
TGTGCCAGCAGCCTAGGTAGGGGGTTCCATGAGCAGTTCTTC
CASSLGRGFHEQFF
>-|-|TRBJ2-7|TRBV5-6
TGTGCCAGCAGCTTGGGCGGGCACGAGCAGTACTTC
CASSLGGHEQYF
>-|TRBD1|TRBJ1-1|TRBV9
TGTGCCAGCAGCCCAGGGACAGGGGGCAACACTGAAGCTTTCTTT
CASSPGTGGNTEAFF
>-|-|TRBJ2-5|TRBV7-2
TGTGCCAGCAGCCCGAACCGGGAGACCCAGTACTTC
CASSPNRETQYF
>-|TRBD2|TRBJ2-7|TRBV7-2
TGTGCCAGCAGCTCCGGGACTACCCTCTACGAGCAGTACTTC
CASSSGTTLYEQYF
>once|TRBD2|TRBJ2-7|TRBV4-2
TGTGCCAGCAGCCAAGATACTAGCGGTAGGGTCGAGCAGTACTTC
CASSQDTSGRVEQYF
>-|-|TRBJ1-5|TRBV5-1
TGCGCCAGCAGCTTGGGTCCAGGCTATAGCAATCAGCCCCAGCATTTT
CASSLGPGYSNQPQHF
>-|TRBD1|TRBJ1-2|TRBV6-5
TGTGCCAGCAGTCGACAGGGGGGTGTGGATGGCTACACCTTC
CASSRQGGVDGYTF
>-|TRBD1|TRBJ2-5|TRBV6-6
TGTGCCAGCAGTTATTCCGGGACAGGGGAAGAGACCCAGTACTTC
CASSYSGTGEETQYF
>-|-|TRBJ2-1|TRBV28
TGTGCCAGCAGTTTAAGTCGGGTTGGGTCCTACAATGAGCAGTTCTTC
CASSLSRVGSYNEQFF
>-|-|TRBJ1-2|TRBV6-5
TGTGCCAGCAGGCCGGGTCTCCTCGATGGCTACACCTTC
CASRPGLLDGYTF
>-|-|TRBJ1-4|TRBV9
TGTGCCAGCAGCCCGACACTGCTTGGGGAAAAACTGTTTTTT
CASSPTLLGEKLFF
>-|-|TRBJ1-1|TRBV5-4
TGTGCCAGCAGCCCCCCAACCGGGACTGGGGCTTTCTTT
CASSPPTGTGAFF
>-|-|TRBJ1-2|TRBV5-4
TGTGCCAGCAGCCTCAGAGGTGGCGGTGATGGCTACACCTTC
CASSLRGGGDGYTF
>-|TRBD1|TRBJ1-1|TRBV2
TGTGCCGGAGAGAGGGGACAGCAAGTCCACACTGAAGCTTTCTTT
CAGERGQQVHTEAFF
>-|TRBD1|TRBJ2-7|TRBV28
TGTGCCAGCAGTTATTTATTAACCGACAGGGCATACTCCTACGAGCAGTACTTC
CASSYLLTDRAYSYEQYF
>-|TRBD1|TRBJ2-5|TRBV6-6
TGTGCCAGCAGTTCCCCGGACAGGGAACTCCAAGAGACCCAGTACTTC
CASSSPDRELQETQYF
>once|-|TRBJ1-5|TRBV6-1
TGTGCCAGCAGTGATCCCGGGGGGGGATGGGACAATCAGCCCCAGCATTTT
CASSDPGGGWDNQPQHF
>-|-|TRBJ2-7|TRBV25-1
TGTGCCAGCAGTGGACGCGGCCACGGGTTTTACGAGCAGTACTTC
CASSGRGHGFYEQYF
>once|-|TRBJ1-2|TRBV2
TGTGCCGGAGATGGGGCGGATTTTTTCTATGGCTACACCTTC
CAGDGADFFYGYTF
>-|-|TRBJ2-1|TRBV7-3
TGTGCCAGCAGCTTAAGACCGGGGGGGTGGGACAGCAACAATGAGCAGTTCTTC
CASSLRPGGWDSNNEQFF
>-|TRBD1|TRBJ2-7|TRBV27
TGTGCCAGCAGTTCCCAGGGGGCGCTTGGTCCCTACGAGCAGTACTTC
CASSSQGALGPYEQYF
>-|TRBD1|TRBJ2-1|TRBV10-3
TGTGCCATCAGTCCGGACAGGGCAATCATTTATGAGCAGTTCTTC
CAISPDRAIIYEQFF
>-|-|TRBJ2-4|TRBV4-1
TGCGCCAGCAGCACGGAGGGACAGCACTTAGCCAAAAACATTCAGTACTTC
CASSTEGQHLAKNIQYF
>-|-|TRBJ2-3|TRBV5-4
TGTGCCAGCAGCCTTTCGGGTAGCTCCACGCAGTATTTT
CASSLSGSSTQYF
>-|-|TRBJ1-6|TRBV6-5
TGTGCCAGCAGCCTAGGGGTTAGCGGTTCACCCCTCCACTTT
CASSLGVSGSPLHF
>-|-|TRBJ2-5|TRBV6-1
TGTGCCAGCAGTGAAGAATACAGGGATTTATACCAAGAGACCCAGTACTTC
CASSEEYRDLYQETQYF
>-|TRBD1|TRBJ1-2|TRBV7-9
TGTGCCAGCAGCTTAATATCAGAGGGGGCGGGCTATGGCTACACCTTC
CASSLISEGAGYGYTF
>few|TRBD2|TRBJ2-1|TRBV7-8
TGTGCCAGCAGCTTAACTACCTTAGCGGGACCGGGCAATGAGCAGTTCTTC
CASSLTTLAGPGNEQFF
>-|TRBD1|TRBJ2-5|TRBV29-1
TGCAGCGTTGAAGGGACAGGGGGTGAGCAGTACTTC
CSVEGTGGEQYF
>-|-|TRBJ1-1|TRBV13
TGTGCCAGCCGGGAGGGATCCGAAGCTTTCTTT
CASREGSEAFF
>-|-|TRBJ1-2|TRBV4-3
TGCGCCAGCAGCCAAGATGAGTCCAGGCGAAAATCGTCGGATGGCTACACCTTC
CASSQDESRRKSSDGYTF
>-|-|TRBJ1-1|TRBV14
TGTGCCAGCCTCGGCCAGGGCACTGAAGCTTTCTTT
CASLGQGTEAFF
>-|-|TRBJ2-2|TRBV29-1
TGCAGCGTCCGTGGGTCAGACAGGGAGGACACCGGGGAGCTGTTTTTT
CSVRGSDREDTGELFF
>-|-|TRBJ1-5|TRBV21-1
TGTGCCAGCAGCCAGACAGGGAACAATCAGCCCCAGCATTTT
CASSQTGNNQPQHF
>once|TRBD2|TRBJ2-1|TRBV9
TGTGCCAGCAGCGTAGAGGCTAGCGGGGATGAGCAGTTCTTC
CASSVEASGDEQFF
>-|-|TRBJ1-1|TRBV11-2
TGTGCCAGCAGCCCCGGACAGTCTGAAGCTTTCTTT
CASSPGQSEAFF
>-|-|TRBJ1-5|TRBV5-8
TGTGCCAGCAGCCCGTGGGGGTTAGCGGGCAATCAGCCCCAGCATTTT
CASSPWGLAGNQPQHF
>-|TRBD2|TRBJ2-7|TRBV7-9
TGTGCCAGCAGCTTTTCTAGCGGGAGCTACGAGCAGTACTTC
CASSFSSGSYEQYF
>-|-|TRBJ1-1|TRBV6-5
TGTGCCAGCAGCCTGGAGTGGAACACTGAAGCTTTCTTT
CASSLEWNTEAFF
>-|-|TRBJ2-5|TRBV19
TGTGCCAGTAGTATAGATGGGGCACCGACTTACCAAGAGACCCAGTACTTC
CASSIDGAPTYQETQYF
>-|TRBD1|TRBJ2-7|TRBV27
TGTGCCAGCAGTTTATCCGGGACAGGGTCCTACGAGCAGTACTTC
CASSLSGTGSYEQYF
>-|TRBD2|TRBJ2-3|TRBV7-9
TGTGCCAGCAGCCAGACTAGCGGGGGGGCGGGAGATACGCAGTATTTT
CASSQTSGGAGDTQYF
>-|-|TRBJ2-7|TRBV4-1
TGCGCCAGCAGCCAAGACGAGGGGGGGGTCTACGAGCAGTACTTC
CASSQDEGGVYEQYF
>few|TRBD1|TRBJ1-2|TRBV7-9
TGTGCCAGCAGCGCTTCGACAGGGTCGGGCTATGGCTACACCTTC
CASSASTGSGYGYTF
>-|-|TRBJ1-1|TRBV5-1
TGCGCCAGCACCTGGTTAGGGGGGAACACTGAAGCTTTCTTT
CASTWLGGNTEAFF
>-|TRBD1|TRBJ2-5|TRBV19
TGTGCCAGTAGTATGTGGACAGGGGATGAGACCCAGTACTTC
CASSMWTGDETQYF
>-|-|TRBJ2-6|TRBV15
TGTGCCACCAGCAGAGTACCCAGGGTCTCTCCTGGGGCCAACGTCCTGACTTTC
CATSRVPRVSPGANVLTF
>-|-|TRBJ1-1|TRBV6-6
TGTGCCAGCGAACAGGGCCCTGAAGCTTTCTTT
CASEQGPEAFF